This T cell receptor (beta chain) was profiled in a study of blood T cells in healthy people across ages. Study-wide results and caveats: Using unsorted PBMCs precluded a conclusive naive versus antigen-experienced comparison. It was not known whether donors were CMV positive (a possible confounder of expanded clonotype changes). A roughly linear fall in TCR beta diversity per million T cells was seen with increasing age. Compared with aged donors, long-lived donors showed fewer expanded clones, suggesting selection.

In regard to this clonotype: Antigen unknown.

Trimming removed 0 bases from V and 1 base from J, with 7 bases in between. This CDR3 spans 16 amino acids. CDR1 is KGHSH and CDR2 is LQKENI in the germline V gene. Combining a sample-barcoded 5' primer with a J-beta primer mix, a second PCR ran for roughly 7 to 11 cycles. TCRdb itself ran the 5' RACE reads through MiXCR, one entry per CDR3 protein. The sample has 1,800,000 or so distinct CDR3 sequences; approximately 40% are singletons. J is TRBJ2-6 and V is TRBV18, with D unresolved. Sequencing was carried out using blood. This receptor was identified in a human donor in good health. The chain's CDR3 is CASSPPSVSGANVLTF. In DNA form, the CDR3 reads TGTGCCAGCTCACCACCATCAGTATCTGGGGCCAACGTCCTGACTTTC.